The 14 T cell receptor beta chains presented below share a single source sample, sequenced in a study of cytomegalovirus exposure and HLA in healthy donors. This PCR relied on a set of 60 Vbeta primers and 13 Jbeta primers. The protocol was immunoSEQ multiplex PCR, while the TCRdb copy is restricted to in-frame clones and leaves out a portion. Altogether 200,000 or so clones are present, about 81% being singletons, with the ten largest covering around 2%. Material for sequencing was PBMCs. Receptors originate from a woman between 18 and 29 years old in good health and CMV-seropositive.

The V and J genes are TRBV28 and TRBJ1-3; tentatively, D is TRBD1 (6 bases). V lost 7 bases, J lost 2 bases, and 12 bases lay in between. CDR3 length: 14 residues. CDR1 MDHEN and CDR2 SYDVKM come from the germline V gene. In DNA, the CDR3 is TGTGCCAGCACCGTTACAGGGACTGGAAACACCATATATTTT. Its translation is CASTVTGTGNTIYF.

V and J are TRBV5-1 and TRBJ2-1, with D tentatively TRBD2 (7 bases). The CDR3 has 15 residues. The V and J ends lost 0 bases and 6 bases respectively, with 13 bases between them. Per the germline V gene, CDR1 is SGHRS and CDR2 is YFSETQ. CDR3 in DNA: TGCGCCAGCAGCTTGGAGGGGGGGCCGGGCAATGAGCAGTTCTTC. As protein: CASSLEGGPGNEQFF.

DNA of the CDR3: TGTGCCAGCAGCTCGCTAGCGGGAGGCTCTGGGGCCAACGTCCTGACTTTC. Translation: CASSSLAGGSGANVLTF. The V and J genes are TRBV11-2 and TRBJ2-6; 11 positions agree with TRBD2. From germline, CDR1 is SGHAT and CDR2 FQNNGV. This CDR3 is built from 17 residues. Trimming took 4 bases from V and 0 from J; bases not matched to a gene: 2.

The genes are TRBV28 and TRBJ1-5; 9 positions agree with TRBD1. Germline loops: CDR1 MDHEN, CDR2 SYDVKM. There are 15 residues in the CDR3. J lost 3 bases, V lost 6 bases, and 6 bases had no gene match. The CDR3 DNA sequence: TGTGCCAGCAGAGAGCGGGACAGGGTCAATCAGCCCCAGCATTTT. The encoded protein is CASRERDRVNQPQHF.

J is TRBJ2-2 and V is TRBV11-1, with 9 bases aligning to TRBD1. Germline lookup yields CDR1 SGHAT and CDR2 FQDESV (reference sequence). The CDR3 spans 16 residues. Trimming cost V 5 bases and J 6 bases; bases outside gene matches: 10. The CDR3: CASSTPGQGFPGELFF. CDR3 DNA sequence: TGTGCCAGCAGCACTCCGGGACAGGGTTTCCCCGGGGAGCTGTTTTTT.

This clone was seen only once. This CDR3 is CASSVGGMNTEAFF. CDR3 DNA: TGTGCCAGCAGCGTTGGGGGGATGAACACTGAAGCTTTCTTT. The rearrangement uses TRBV9 and TRBJ1-1, with D maybe TRBD1 (5 bases). This CDR3 region has 14 residues. V was pared by 2 bases and J by 0 bases, with 8 bases between. The germline gives CDR1 SGDLS, CDR2 YYNGEE.

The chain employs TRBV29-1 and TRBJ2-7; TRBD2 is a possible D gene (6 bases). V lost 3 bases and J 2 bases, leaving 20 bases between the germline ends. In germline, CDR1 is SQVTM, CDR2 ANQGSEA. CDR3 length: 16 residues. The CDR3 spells CSVDPPGREFTYEQYF. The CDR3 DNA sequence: TGCAGCGTTGACCCCCCGGGACGGGAGTTTACCTACGAGCAGTACTTC.

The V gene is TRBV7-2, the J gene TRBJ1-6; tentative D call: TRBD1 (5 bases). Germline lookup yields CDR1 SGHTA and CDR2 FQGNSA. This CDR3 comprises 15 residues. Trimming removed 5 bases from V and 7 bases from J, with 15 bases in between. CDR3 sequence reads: CASSVTGGANSPLHF. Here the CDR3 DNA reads TGTGCCAGCAGCGTAACGGGCGGGGCGAATTCACCCCTCCACTTT.

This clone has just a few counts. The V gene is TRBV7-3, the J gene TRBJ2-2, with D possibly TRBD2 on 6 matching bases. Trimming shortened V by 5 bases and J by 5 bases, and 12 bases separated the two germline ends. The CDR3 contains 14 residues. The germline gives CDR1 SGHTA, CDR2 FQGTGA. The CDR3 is CASSDHRGTGELFF. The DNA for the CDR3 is TGTGCCAGCAGCGACCACCGGGGGACCGGGGAGCTGTTTTTT.

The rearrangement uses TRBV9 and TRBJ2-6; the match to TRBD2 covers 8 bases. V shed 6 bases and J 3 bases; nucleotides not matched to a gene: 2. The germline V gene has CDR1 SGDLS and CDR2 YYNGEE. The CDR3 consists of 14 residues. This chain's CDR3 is CASKRGLGANVLTF. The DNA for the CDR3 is TGTGCCAGCAAGCGGGGGCTTGGGGCCAACGTCCTGACTTTC.

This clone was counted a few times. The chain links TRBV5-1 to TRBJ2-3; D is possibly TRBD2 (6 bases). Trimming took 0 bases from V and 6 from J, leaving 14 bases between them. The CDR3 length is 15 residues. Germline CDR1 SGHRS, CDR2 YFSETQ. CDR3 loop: CASSLDQPGLDTQYF. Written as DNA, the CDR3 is TGCGCCAGCAGCTTGGACCAGCCGGGACTGGATACGCAGTATTTT.

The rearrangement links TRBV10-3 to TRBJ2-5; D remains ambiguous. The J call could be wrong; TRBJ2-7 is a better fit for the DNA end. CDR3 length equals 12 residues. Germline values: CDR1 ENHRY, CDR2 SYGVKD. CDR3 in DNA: TGTGCCATCAGTGCTCTGGGCTACGAGCAGTACTTC. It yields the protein CAISALGYEQYF.

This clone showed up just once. CDR3 residues: CASSRFPGTSGNEQFF. The CDR3 region has the DNA TGCGCCAGCAGCAGATTCCCCGGGACTAGTGGGAATGAGCAGTTCTTC. The V call is TRBV5-1, the J call TRBJ2-1, with 8 bases that match TRBD2. The length of the CDR3 is 16 residues. CDR1 is SGHRS, CDR2 YFSETQ, per germline. The ends lost 4 bases at V and 7 bases at J; junction bases unmatched: 13.

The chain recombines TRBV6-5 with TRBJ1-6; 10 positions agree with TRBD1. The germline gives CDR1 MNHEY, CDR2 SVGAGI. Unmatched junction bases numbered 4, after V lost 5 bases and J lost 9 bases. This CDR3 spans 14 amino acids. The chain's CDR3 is CASSRQGAGSPLHF. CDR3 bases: TGTGCCAGCAGTCGACAGGGGGCGGGTTCACCCCTCCACTTT.